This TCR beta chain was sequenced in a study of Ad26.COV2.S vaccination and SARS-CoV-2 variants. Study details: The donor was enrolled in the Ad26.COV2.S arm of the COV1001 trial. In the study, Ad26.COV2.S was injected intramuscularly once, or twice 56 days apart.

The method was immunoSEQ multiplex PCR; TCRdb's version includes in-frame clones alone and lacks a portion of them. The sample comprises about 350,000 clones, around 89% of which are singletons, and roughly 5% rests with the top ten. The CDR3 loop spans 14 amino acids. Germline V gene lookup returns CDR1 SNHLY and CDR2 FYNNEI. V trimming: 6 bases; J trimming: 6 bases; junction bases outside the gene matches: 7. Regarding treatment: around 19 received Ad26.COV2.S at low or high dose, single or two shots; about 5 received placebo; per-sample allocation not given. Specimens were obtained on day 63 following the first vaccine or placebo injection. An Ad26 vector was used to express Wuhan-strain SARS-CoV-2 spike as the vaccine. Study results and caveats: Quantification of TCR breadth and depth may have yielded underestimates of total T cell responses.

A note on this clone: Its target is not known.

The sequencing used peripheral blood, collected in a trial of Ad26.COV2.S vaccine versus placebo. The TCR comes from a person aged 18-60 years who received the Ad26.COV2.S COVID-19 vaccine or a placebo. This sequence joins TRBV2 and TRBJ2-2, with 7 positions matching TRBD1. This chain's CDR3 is CASRAPGGPGELFF. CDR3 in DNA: TGTGCCAGCAGAGCCCCAGGGGGTCCCGGGGAGCTGTTTTTT.